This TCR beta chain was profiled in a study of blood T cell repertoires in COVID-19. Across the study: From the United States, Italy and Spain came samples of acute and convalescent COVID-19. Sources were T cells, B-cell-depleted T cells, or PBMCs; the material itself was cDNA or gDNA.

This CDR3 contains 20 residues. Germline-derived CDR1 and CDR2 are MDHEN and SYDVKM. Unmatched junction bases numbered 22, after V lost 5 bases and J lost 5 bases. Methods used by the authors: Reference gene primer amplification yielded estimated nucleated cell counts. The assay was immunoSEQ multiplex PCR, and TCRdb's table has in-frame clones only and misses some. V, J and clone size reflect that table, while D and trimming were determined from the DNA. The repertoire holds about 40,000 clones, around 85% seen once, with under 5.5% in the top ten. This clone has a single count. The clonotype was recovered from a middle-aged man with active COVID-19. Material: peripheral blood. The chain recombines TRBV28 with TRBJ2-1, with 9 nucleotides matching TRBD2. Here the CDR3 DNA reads TGTGCCAGCAGTCCTAACCTAGGCGGGAGGGCTTCCGGGCTAAACAATGAGCAGTTCTTC. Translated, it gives CASSPNLGGRASGLNNEQFF.